The following is a T cell receptor beta chain sequence with its context. This sample stems from a study of Ad26.COV2.S vaccination and SARS-CoV-2 variants. CDR3 length: 15 residues. V was cut by 0 bases and J by 2 bases, with 10 bases left in between. Germline V gene data show CDR1 as LGHDT and CDR2 as YNNKEL (reference sequence). The treatment here: over 15 received Ad26.COV2.S at low or high dose, single or two shots; 5 received placebo; per-sample allocation not given. Day 63 after the first injection of vaccine or placebo was the sampling time. TCRdb keeps only in-frame clones here, not all; method: immunoSEQ multiplex PCR. The sample consists of about 400,000 clones, roughly 88% of them appearing once.

The rearrangement links TRBV3-1 (or the pseudogene TRBV3-2) to TRBJ2-5; a weak D match, TRBD1 (6 bases). Material: peripheral blood, obtained in a trial of Ad26.COV2.S vaccine versus placebo. This receptor was taken from a person between 18 and 60 years old who received the Ad26.COV2.S COVID-19 vaccine or a placebo. The CDR3 reads CASSQDPGQQETQYF. CDR3 bases: TGTGCCAGCAGCCAAGATCCGGGACAACAAGAGACCCAGTACTTC.